This TCR beta chain came from a study of monozygotic twins with cystic fibrosis. Findings and limits, study-wide: Shared CDR3 numbers were not associated with age, concordance or severity. Low clonality (median 0.0095) suggested a mostly naive repertoire.

The data were produced by immunoSEQ multiplex PCR, yet TCRdb's version contains in-frame clones alone and is incomplete. The sample contains around 14,000 clones, about 98% of which appear only once. On this clone itself: Its antigen is not known.

This CDR3 contains 15 residues. Germline-derived CDR1 and CDR2 are SGHVS and FNYEAQ. V lost 4 bases and J lost 7; bases outside the gene matches: 10. The chain couples TRBV7-6 to TRBJ2-7, with 10 bases matching TRBD2. This clonotype was sampled from a girl aged 2-9 years with cystic fibrosis. The sample comprised blood. This chain's CDR3 is CASSSRLAGVGEQYF. The CDR3 DNA sequence: TGTGCCAGCAGCTCCCGGCTAGCGGGAGTCGGGGAGCAGTACTTC.